The 21 T cell receptor beta chains listed next were all sequenced from one sample in a study of T cell responses to AZD1222 COVID-19 vaccine. TCRdb's table, derived via immunoSEQ multiplex PCR, lists solely in-frame clones and lacks some. The data show 60,000 to 65,000 clones, roughly 84% seen once. This specimen consisted of peripheral blood, obtained on day 0 of AZD1222 vaccination. All receptors come from an adult in good health.

This clone was seen more than once but under ten times. V gene TRBV27 combines with J gene TRBJ2-7; D is undetermined. The CDR3 spans 17 residues. CDR1 and CDR2 (germline): MNHEY, SMNVEV (reference sequence). V was clipped by 1 base and J by 0 bases, with 16 bases between them. CDR3 loop: CASSLFARPTGSYEQYF. The DNA of the CDR3 is TGTGCCAGCAGTTTATTCGCCAGGCCCACGGGCTCCTACGAGCAGTACTTC.

The chain joins TRBV7-2 to TRBJ1-2; 7 positions agree with TRBD1. The CDR3 spans 13 residues. After removal of 1 base from V and 4 bases from J, the junction contained 0 bases not matched to a gene. Germline assignment: CDR1 SGHTA and CDR2 FQGNSA. The CDR3: CASSLGTGYGYTF. In nucleotides, the CDR3 is TGTGCCAGCAGCTTAGGGACAGGCTATGGCTACACCTTC.

By share, this clone ranks as medium-sized. The rearrangement links TRBV11-3 to TRBJ1-6; D is undetermined. V was clipped by 3 bases and J by 7 bases, with 7 bases between them. The germline gives CDR1 SGHNT, CDR2 YENEEA. The CDR3 is 13 residues long. CDR3 in amino acids: CASSFQGNSPLHF. CDR3 DNA: TGTGCCAGCAGCTTTCAAGGCAATTCACCCCTCCACTTT.

The chain carries TRBV6-1 and TRBJ2-3; 8 nucleotides align to TRBD2. The CDR3 totals 16 residues. Trimming removed 0 bases from V and 1 base from J; junction bases left unmatched: 3. CDR1 is MNHNS, CDR2 SASEGT, per germline. The CDR3 DNA reads TGTGCCAGCAGTGAAGCAGCACTAGCGGGCACAGATACGCAGTATTTT. Its translation is CASSEAALAGTDTQYF.

This sequence joins TRBV6-2 or TRBV6-3 and TRBJ2-7; TRBD1 or TRBD2 may be the D gene (5 bases each). The CDR3 contains 17 residues. Per the germline V gene, CDR1 is MNHEY and CDR2 is SVGEGT. The V gene lost 0 bases and the J gene lost 5 bases, with 20 bases spanning the gap. The CDR3 loop is CASSYSNLGVHSDEQYF. The DNA for the CDR3 is TGTGCCAGCAGTTACTCGAACCTGGGGGTCCACTCGGACGAGCAGTACTTC.

This chain links TRBV9 with TRBJ1-5, with 8 bases identical to TRBD1. The CDR3 is made up of 15 amino acids. CDR1 and CDR2 (germline): SGDLS, YYNGEE. V trimming: 0 bases; J trimming: 5 bases; junction bases outside the gene matches: 4. CDR3 in DNA: TGTGCCAGCAGCGTAGACGCAGGGGGCTATCAGCCCCAGCATTTT. It translates to CASSVDAGGYQPQHF.

The chain joins TRBV7-2 to TRBJ1-5; D is undetermined. Trimming removed 3 bases at V and 10 bases at J, with 16 bases between. The CDR3 length is 14 residues. Germline CDR1 is SGHTA and CDR2 is FQGNSA. The CDR3 DNA is TGTGCCAGCAGCTTTAACTCTCAGAGTTACCCCCAGCATTTT. Its translation: CASSFNSQSYPQHF.

This clone is termed medium-sized (0.01 to 0.1%). This chain uses TRBV20-1 with TRBJ1-5; maybe TRBD1 (6 bases). V lost 3 bases to trimming and J lost 4 bases, with 13 bases between them. Germline-derived CDR1 and CDR2 are DFQATT and SNEGSKA (reference sequence). The CDR3 is 14 amino acids. The CDR3 loop is CSASRGGGNQPQHF. CDR3 bases: TGCAGTGCTAGTAGGGGGGGAGGTAATCAGCCCCAGCATTTT.

This rearrangement joins TRBV2 to TRBJ1-5, with no clear D. This CDR3 has 15 residues. Trimming took off 3 bases at V and 5 bases at J, with 14 bases between the two ends. In germline, CDR1 is SNHLY, CDR2 FYNNEI. The chain's CDR3 is CASSEARRGYQPQHF. CDR3 in DNA: TGTGCCAGCAGTGAGGCCCGTCGTGGTTATCAGCCCCAGCATTTT.

The chain uses TRBV19 and TRBJ1-1; 7 bases agree with TRBD1. The V gene's germline CDR1 is LNHDA and CDR2 SQIVND (reference sequence). V shed 3 bases and J 2 bases; nucleotides not matched to a gene: 6. This CDR3 contains 15 residues. The CDR3 coding sequence is TGTGCCAGTAGTATGGGGACAGAATTTAACACTGAAGCTTTCTTT. It codes for CASSMGTEFNTEAFF.

The rearrangement links TRBV11-2 to TRBJ1-2; D call uncertain. The CDR3 sequence is 13 residues long. Germline CDR1 and CDR2: SGHAT and FQNNGV. V lost 3 bases, J lost 6 bases, and 11 bases lay in between. The CDR3 spells CASSFGTTNGYTF. CDR3 sequence (DNA): TGTGCCAGCAGCTTTGGTACTACGAATGGCTACACCTTC.

The chain couples TRBV7-9 to TRBJ1-2; the D is unclear. Trimming took off 3 bases at V and 4 bases at J, with 15 bases between the two ends. CDR1 SEHNR and CDR2 FQNEAQ come from the germline V gene (reference sequence). The CDR3 has 15 amino acids. As DNA, the CDR3 is TGTGCCAGCAGCTTGGATATTAGCGGGCCCTATGGCTACACCTTC. Its translation is CASSLDISGPYGYTF.

The chain combines TRBV12-3 or TRBV12-4 with TRBJ1-5, with D unclear. This CDR3 has 13 residues. Trimming took off 4 bases at V and 7 bases at J, with 11 bases between the two ends. The CDR3 sequence is CASSWGLGQPQHF. The CDR3 DNA reads TGTGCCAGCAGTTGGGGTTTGGGGCAGCCCCAGCATTTT.

V gene TRBV27 combines with J gene TRBJ2-3; D possibly corresponds to TRBD2 (7 bases). V gave up 6 bases and J gave up 2 bases, with 18 bases separating them. Germline-derived CDR1 and CDR2 are MNHEY and SMNVEV (reference sequence). This CDR3 comprises 16 residues. In DNA form, the CDR3 reads TGTGCCAGCAGAACCTATCGGGGGGCGGTCACAGATACGCAGTATTTT. Its protein is CASRTYRGAVTDTQYF.

The chain is built from TRBV3-1 (or the pseudogene TRBV3-2) and TRBJ1-2; D might be TRBD1 (5 bases). The CDR3 contains 15 residues. The V end was cut by 3 bases, the J end by 9 bases, with 20 bases between. Looked up from germline, CDR1 is LGHDT and CDR2 is YNNKEL (reference sequence). CDR3 coding DNA: TGTGCCAGCAGCCAGGGGTGGGGGGACCCGAAAAGCTACACCTTC. It is translated as CASSQGWGDPKSYTF.

The chain has TRBV10-1 and TRBJ1-5; D is ambiguous. Trimming removed 5 bases at V and 4 bases at J, with 12 bases between. The germline gives CDR1 WNHNN, CDR2 SYGVQD (reference sequence). The CDR3 extends over 14 amino acids. The CDR3 DNA sequence: TGCGCCAGCAGTCCCGGCGGGGTGAATCAGCCCCAGCATTTT. It is translated as CASSPGGVNQPQHF.

The CDR3 DNA is TGTGCCAGCTCACCTGCGGGACAGCGCTACGAGCAGTACTTC. It is translated as CASSPAGQRYEQYF. The rearrangement links TRBV18 to TRBJ2-7; weak D call: TRBD1 (7 bases). Per germline, CDR1 KGHSH and CDR2 LQKENI. The CDR3 is 14 amino acids. V lost 3 bases, J lost 3 bases, and 12 bases lay in between.

The rearrangement links TRBV7-8 to TRBJ1-2; no definite D call. This CDR3 has 13 amino acids. Trimming left V 4 bases short and J 6 bases short, with 12 bases between. CDR1 SGHVS and CDR2 FQNEAQ come from the germline V gene. This CDR3 is CASSYWRENGYTF. DNA for the CDR3: TGTGCCAGCAGCTATTGGAGAGAGAATGGCTACACCTTC.

The chain joins TRBV14 to TRBJ1-6; D not resolved. Trimming shortened V by 2 bases and J by 8 bases, and 4 bases separated the two germline ends. The V gene's germline CDR1 is SGHDN and CDR2 FVKESK. CDR3 length equals 12 residues. The CDR3 loop is CASSQSYSPLHF. The DNA for the CDR3 is TGTGCCAGCAGCCAATCTTATTCACCCCTCCACTTT.

The chain uses TRBV30 and TRBJ2-2; 12 nucleotides agree with TRBD2. V shed 4 bases, J shed 3 bases, and the junction held 6 bases outside the gene matches. CDR3 length: 16 amino acids. The germline V gene encodes CDR1 GTSNPN and CDR2 SVGIG (reference sequence). The DNA of the CDR3 is TGTGCCTGGACTGCTAGACTAGCGGGGGACACCGGGGAGCTGTTTTTT. Encoded protein: CAWTARLAGDTGELFF.

This clone was counted once. The chain joins TRBV4-1 to TRBJ2-5; TRBD2 aligns across 16 bases. The CDR3 consists of 20 residues. Trimming at V came to 3 bases and at J to 4 bases, leaving 14 bases not matched to a gene. Germline CDR1 reads MGHRA; CDR2 reads YSYEKL. CDR3 coding DNA: TGCGCCAGCAGCCATGACGAACCGGGACTAGCGGGGGGGCTCCGAGAGACCCAGTACTTC. This translates into CASSHDEPGLAGGLRETQYF.